Sequencing of this T cell receptor beta chain was carried out in a study of shared clonotypes between healthy human individuals. At the level of the study: A couple of women and a few men aged 18 to 49 made up the donors. Three plates each covered CD4 naive and memory; CD8 naive two, CD8 memory one.

Germline assignment: CDR1 ENHRY and CDR2 SYGVKD. CDR3 size: 21 residues. The germline V and J ends were trimmed by 4 bases and 0 bases, with 27 bases remaining between them. TCRdb's copy holds only in-frame clones and misses some; the assay was immunoSEQ multiplex PCR. The sample contains some 2.1 million clones, about 95% of which appear only once. The rearrangement uses TRBV10-3 and TRBJ2-2; D assignment may be TRBD1 or TRBD2 (5 bases each). The specimen sequenced was naive CD4+ T cells sorted from blood. Subset defined: CD45RA+ positively selected. The sequence came from a young man in good health. DNA for the CDR3: TGTGCCATCAGTGTTTCCTCGGGGCTAAGGGTGGACACTTCGAACACCGGGGAGCTGTTTTTT. The encoded protein is CAISVSSGLRVDTSNTGELFF.